Each of the 17 T cell receptor beta chains below was sequenced from the same sample in a study of cytomegalovirus exposure and HLA in healthy donors. The primer mix had 60 Vbeta and 13 Jbeta primers. Produced via immunoSEQ multiplex PCR; TCRdb's table is partial and in-frame only. The data hold approximately 85,000 clones, with around four fifths observed a single time. Sequenced: PBMCs. The receptors come from a man between 25 and 39 years old in good health and CMV-seronegative.

This clone was seen only a few times. DNA of the CDR3: TGTGCCAGCAGTTTAGGGCGGGACCCCACCGGGGAGCTGTTTTTT. Its translation: CASSLGRDPTGELFF. The chain recombines TRBV28 with TRBJ2-2, with D maybe TRBD2 (6 bases). The germline CDR1 and CDR2 sequences are MDHEN and SYDVKM. The CDR3 loop spans 15 amino acids. Trimming removed 2 bases from V and 4 bases from J, with 11 bases in between. Full variable domain (outside the CDR3, taken from reference TRBV28 and TRBJ2-2): DVKVTQSSRYLVKRTGEKVFLECVQDMDHENMFWYRQDPGLGLRLIYFSYDVKMKEKGDIPEGYSVSREKKERFSLILESASTNQTSMYLCASSLGRDPTGELFFGEGSRLTVL.

The V gene is TRBV6-6, the J gene TRBJ2-1, with 9 bases aligning to TRBD2. The CDR3 length is 14 residues. J was trimmed by 7 bases and V by 8 bases; bases with no gene match: 9. Germline assignment: CDR1 MNHNY and CDR2 SVGAGI (reference sequence). This CDR3 is CASFRAGGQNEQFF. CDR3 DNA: TGTGCCAGCTTCCGTGCGGGGGGGCAAAATGAGCAGTTCTTC.

This chain uses TRBV7-2 with TRBJ1-5, with TRBD1 matching over 10 bases. The trim removed 6 bases at V and 7 bases at J, leaving 12 bases unmatched. Germline CDR1 reads SGHTA; CDR2 reads FQGNSA. The CDR3 covers 16 residues. The CDR3 DNA reads as TGTGCCAGCAGTTCAGCGCCGGGACAGGGGTCCCAGCCCCAGCATTTT. This encodes CASSSAPGQGSQPQHF.

The V gene is TRBV7-9, the J gene TRBJ1-6, with TRBD1 matching over 7 bases. The CDR3 contains 13 residues. V shed 5 bases and J 5 bases; nucleotides not matched to a gene: 0. In germline, CDR1 is SEHNR, CDR2 FQNEAQ (reference sequence). In DNA, the CDR3 is TGTGCCAGCAGCGGACAGGATAATTCACCCCTCCACTTT. Protein: CASSGQDNSPLHF.

This clone was counted a few times. The chain combines TRBV4-2 with TRBJ2-7; a possible D gene is TRBD2 (5 bases). The CDR3 spans 14 residues. The V end lost 2 bases, the J end lost 5 bases, and 13 bases lay between the germline ends. CDR1 and CDR2 (germline): LGHNA, YNFKEQ. CDR3 residues: CASSQRGNGDEQYF. CDR3 nucleotides: TGTGCCAGCAGCCAACGGGGTAACGGGGACGAGCAGTACTTC.

The chain has TRBV30 and TRBJ1-2, with TRBD1 as a possible D gene (5 bases). The V end was cut by 0 bases, the J end by 4 bases, with 6 bases between. CDR1 and CDR2 from the germline V gene are GTSNPN and SVGIG (reference sequence). The CDR3 is 12 amino acids. The CDR3 region has the DNA TGTGCCTGGAGTGTGGGGCTCTATGGCTACACCTTC. It yields the protein CAWSVGLYGYTF.

The chain combines TRBV2 with TRBJ1-5, with D possibly TRBD1 on 6 matching bases. Trimming left V 3 bases short and J 9 bases short, with 12 bases between. CDR1 and CDR2 from the germline V gene are SNHLY and FYNNEI. There are 13 residues in the CDR3. The chain's CDR3 is CASSDRGLRPQHF. CDR3 nucleotide sequence: TGTGCCAGCAGTGACAGGGGCCTACGGCCCCAGCATTTT.

J is TRBJ2-2 and V is TRBV6-4; TRBD2 matches at 7 bases. Germline V CDR1 and CDR2: MRHNA, SNTAGT. CDR3 length: 16 amino acids. Trimming removed 4 bases from V and 2 bases from J; junction bases left unmatched: 7. CDR3 loop: CASSGDYSTNTGELFF. The CDR3, as DNA: TGTGCCAGCAGTGGGGACTACTCAACCAACACCGGGGAGCTGTTTTTT.

The chain joins TRBV10-3 to TRBJ2-2; possibly TRBD2 for D (5 bases). V gave up 6 bases and J gave up 3 bases, with 11 bases separating them. The CDR3 spans 14 residues. CDR1 and CDR2 (germline): ENHRY, SYGVKD. The CDR3 DNA reads TGTGCCATCAGGAGAGGGAGTGACACCGGGGAGCTGTTTTTT. Translation gives CAIRRGSDTGELFF.

The genes are TRBV9 and TRBJ1-2; D possibly corresponds to TRBD1 (5 bases). Trimming took off 0 bases at V and 5 bases at J, with 17 bases between the two ends. Germline lookup yields CDR1 SGDLS and CDR2 YYNGEE. The CDR3 covers 16 residues. In DNA, the CDR3 is TGTGCCAGCAGCGTAGGAACAGGCCCGTTGGGTTATGGCTACACCTTC. It specifies CASSVGTGPLGYGYTF.

The chain uses TRBV5-1 and TRBJ2-2, with 12 positions matching TRBD2. CDR1 SGHRS and CDR2 YFSETQ come from the germline V gene. The CDR3 runs 17 residues. The J segment lost 3 bases and the V segment lost 0 bases, leaving 3 bases of the junction unmatched. The CDR3 is CASSLDLAGGYTGELFF. CDR3 coding DNA: TGCGCCAGCAGCTTGGACCTAGCGGGAGGGTACACCGGGGAGCTGTTTTTT.

This clone was counted once. V usage is TRBV4-2 and J usage is TRBJ1-3, with TRBD1 matching over 8 bases. This CDR3 contains 19 residues. Trimming cost V 3 bases and J 4 bases; bases outside gene matches: 17. The germline gives CDR1 LGHNA, CDR2 YNFKEQ. CDR3 nucleotides: TGTGCCAGCAGCCACCCGGTTGACAGGGGCCCTGAAGACGGAAACACCATATATTTT. Translation: CASSHPVDRGPEDGNTIYF.

The V and J genes are TRBV7-6 and TRBJ2-7; D might be TRBD2 (7 bases). The CDR3 is made up of 16 amino acids. V was pared by 2 bases and J by 1 base, with 15 bases between. The germline V gene has CDR1 SGHVS and CDR2 FNYEAQ. The CDR3 protein is CASSLRGGGRSYEQYF. Here the CDR3 DNA reads TGTGCCAGCAGCTTAAGGGGGGGAGGTCGATCCTACGAGCAGTACTTC.

The genes are TRBV4-1 and TRBJ2-2, with 7 nucleotides matching TRBD2. Unmatched junction bases numbered 6, after V lost 2 bases and J lost 6 bases. The CDR3 is 15 residues long. Germline lookup yields CDR1 MGHRA and CDR2 YSYEKL. The CDR3: CASSQWEGQAGELFF. The CDR3 region has the DNA TGCGCCAGCAGCCAATGGGAGGGCCAGGCCGGGGAGCTGTTTTTT.

The chain is built from TRBV6-6 and TRBJ2-1; D is perhaps TRBD2 (6 bases). Deletions cut 7 bases from V and 5 bases from J, with 21 bases between. Germline loops: CDR1 MNHNY, CDR2 SVGAGI (reference sequence). The CDR3 length is 16 residues. Written as DNA, the CDR3 is TGTGCCAGCATGCCCGCCGCTAGCGCCATGGACAATGAGCAGTTCTTC. It translates to CASMPAASAMDNEQFF.

Only a few counts were recorded for this clone. This rearrangement joins TRBV7-9 to TRBJ2-5; possible D gene TRBD1, 6 bases. Germline V gene lookup returns CDR1 SEHNR and CDR2 FQNEAQ (reference sequence). This CDR3 spans 14 amino acids. V lost 1 base and J lost 5, with 11 bases in between. DNA of the CDR3: TGTGCCAGCAGCTTAGTTACAGGGTTGGAGACCCAGTACTTC. Translated: CASSLVTGLETQYF.

This chain links TRBV4-3 with TRBJ2-2; 7 positions agree with TRBD1. Germline CDR1 reads LGHNA; CDR2 reads YSLEER. V shed 2 bases, J shed 5 bases, and the junction held 5 bases outside the gene matches. The CDR3 loop spans 15 amino acids. The CDR3 region is CASSQRDRGTGELFF. Written as DNA, the CDR3 is TGCGCCAGCAGCCAACGGGACAGAGGGACCGGGGAGCTGTTTTTT.